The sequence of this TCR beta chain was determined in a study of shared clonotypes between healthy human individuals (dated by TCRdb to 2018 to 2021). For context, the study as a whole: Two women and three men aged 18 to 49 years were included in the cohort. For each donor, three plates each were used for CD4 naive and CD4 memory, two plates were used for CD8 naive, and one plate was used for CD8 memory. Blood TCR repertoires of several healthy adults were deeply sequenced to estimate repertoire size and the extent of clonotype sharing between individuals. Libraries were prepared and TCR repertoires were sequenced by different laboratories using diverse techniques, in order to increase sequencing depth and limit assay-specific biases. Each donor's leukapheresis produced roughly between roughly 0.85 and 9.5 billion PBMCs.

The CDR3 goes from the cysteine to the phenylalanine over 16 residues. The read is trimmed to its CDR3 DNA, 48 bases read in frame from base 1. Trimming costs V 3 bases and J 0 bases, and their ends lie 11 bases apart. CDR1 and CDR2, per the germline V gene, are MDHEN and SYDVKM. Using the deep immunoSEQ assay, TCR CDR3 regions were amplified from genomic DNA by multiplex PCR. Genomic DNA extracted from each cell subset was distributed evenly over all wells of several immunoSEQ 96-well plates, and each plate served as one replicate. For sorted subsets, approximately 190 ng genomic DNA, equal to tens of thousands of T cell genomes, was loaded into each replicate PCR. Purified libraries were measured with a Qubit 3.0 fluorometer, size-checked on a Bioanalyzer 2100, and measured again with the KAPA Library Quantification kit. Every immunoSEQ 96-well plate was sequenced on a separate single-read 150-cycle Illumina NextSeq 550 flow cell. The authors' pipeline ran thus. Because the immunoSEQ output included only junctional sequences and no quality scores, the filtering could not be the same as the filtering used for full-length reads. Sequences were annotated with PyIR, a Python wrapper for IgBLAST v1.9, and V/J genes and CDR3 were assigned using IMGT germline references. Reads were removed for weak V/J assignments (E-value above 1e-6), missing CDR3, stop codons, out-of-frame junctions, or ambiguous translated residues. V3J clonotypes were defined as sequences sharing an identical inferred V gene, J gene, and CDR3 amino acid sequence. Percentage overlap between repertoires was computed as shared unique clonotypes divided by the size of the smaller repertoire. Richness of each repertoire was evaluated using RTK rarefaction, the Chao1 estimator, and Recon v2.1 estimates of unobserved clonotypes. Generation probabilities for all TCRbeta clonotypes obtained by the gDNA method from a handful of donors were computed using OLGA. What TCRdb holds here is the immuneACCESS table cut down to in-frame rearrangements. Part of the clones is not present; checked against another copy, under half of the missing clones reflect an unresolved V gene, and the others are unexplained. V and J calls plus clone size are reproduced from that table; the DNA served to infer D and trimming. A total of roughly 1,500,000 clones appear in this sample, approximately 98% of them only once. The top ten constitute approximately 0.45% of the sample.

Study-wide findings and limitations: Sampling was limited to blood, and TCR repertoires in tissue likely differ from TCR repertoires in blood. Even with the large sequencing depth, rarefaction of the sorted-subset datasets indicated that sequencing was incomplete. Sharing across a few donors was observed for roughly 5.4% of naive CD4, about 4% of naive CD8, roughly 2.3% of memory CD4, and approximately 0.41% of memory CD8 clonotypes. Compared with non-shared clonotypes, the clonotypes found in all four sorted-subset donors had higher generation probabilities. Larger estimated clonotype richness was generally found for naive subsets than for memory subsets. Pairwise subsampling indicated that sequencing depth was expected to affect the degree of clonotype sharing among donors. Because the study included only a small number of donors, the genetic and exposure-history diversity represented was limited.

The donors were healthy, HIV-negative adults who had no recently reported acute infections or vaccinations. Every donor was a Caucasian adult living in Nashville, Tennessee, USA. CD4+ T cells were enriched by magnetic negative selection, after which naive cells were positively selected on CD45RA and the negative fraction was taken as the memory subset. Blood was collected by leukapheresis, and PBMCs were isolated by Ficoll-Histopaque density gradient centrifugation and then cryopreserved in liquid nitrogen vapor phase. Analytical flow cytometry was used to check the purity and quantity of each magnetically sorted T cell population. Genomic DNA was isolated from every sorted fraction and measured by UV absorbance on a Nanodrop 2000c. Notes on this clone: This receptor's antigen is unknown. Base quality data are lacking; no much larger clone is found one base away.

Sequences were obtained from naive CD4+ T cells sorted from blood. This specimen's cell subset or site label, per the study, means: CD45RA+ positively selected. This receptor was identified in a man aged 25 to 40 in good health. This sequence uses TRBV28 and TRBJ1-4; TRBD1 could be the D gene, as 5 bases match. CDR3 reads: CASSFSRAATNEKLFF. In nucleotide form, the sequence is TGTGCCAGCAGTTTTTCCAGGGCTGCAACTAATGAAAAACTGTTTTTT.